This T cell receptor beta chain came from a study of T-cell memory formation after mild COVID-19. Study overall: Among the donors, TCR clusters were largely specific to each donor. Findings and caveats of the study: Clones that shrank (day 15 to 85) were balanced CD4/CD8, whereas later expanders leaned CD4+. In pre-infection memory, a portion of responding clones appeared, which suggested that cross-reactive memory joined.

A single record per CDR3 protein comes from TCRdb applying MiXCR to the 5' RACE reads. In the table there are about 560,000 distinct CDR3 sequences, approximately 18% of which are singletons. As for this clonotype: Its antigen is as yet unknown.

Germline CDR1 is SGDLS and CDR2 is YYNGEE. The CDR3 is made up of 16 amino acids. Trimming took 0 bases from V and 7 from J; bases not matched to a gene: 6. Sequences were obtained from PBMCs or a T cell subset sorted from them (not recorded which). This TCR was recovered from an adult woman who had mild COVID-19 (a few samples of this study predate the infection). Cell type and time point are not known. The chain joins TRBV9 to TRBJ2-1, with 11 positions matching TRBD2. For the CDR3, the DNA is TGTGCCAGCAGCGTAGGGATAGCGGGAGGGCTGAATGAGCAGTTCTTC. As protein: CASSVGIAGGLNEQFF.